Detailed here is one T cell receptor beta chain. Its antigen is undetermined. These data originate in a study of shared clonotypes between healthy human individuals. CD45RO-negative cells were positively selected for CCR7, leaving out terminally differentiated effector memory CD45RA+ cells. The donors were all Caucasian adults (living in Nashville, Tennessee). The CDR3 covers 15 residues. The V gene lost 4 bases and the J gene lost 6 bases, with 19 bases spanning the gap. The germline CDR1 and CDR2 sequences are SEHNR and FQNEAQ (reference sequence). TCRdb's table, derived via immunoSEQ multiplex PCR, lists solely in-frame clones and lacks some. The repertoire holds roughly 2.1 million clones, with around 93% as singletons. Study-level findings and limits: Richness estimates generally favored naive over memory subsets. When naive CD4 clonotypes were compared across a handful of donors, approximately 5% were shared.

Material for sequencing was naive CD8+ T cells from PBMCs. The TCR comes from a man aged 18-30 years in good health. Some clones in this sample may be carry-over from other donors' samples. This sequence joins TRBV7-9 and TRBJ2-7; possibly TRBD1 for D (6 bases). CDR3 coding DNA: TGTGCCAGCAGCTCCCGGTACAGGGAGATGGGCGAGCAGTACTTC. Encoded protein: CASSSRYREMGEQYF.